This paragraph covers one T cell receptor (beta chain) sequence. This record belongs to a study of blood T cells in healthy people across ages. The study isolated at least 6.5 million PBMCs from each sample. Primed by a sample-barcoded 5' primer and a J-beta primer mix, a second PCR proceeded for 7 to 11 cycles. TCRdb fed the 5' RACE reads into MiXCR, producing one record per CDR3 protein. The sample lists approximately 580,000 distinct CDR3 sequences, about 25% seen once, with approximately 10% in the top ten. V dropped 2 bases and J dropped 2 bases, with 10 bases sitting between them. Germline V gene lookup returns CDR1 MNHEY and CDR2 SVGAGI. This CDR3 is built from 14 residues. These data were likewise used in another study, on T cells of mothers and their children. That study reports: Each donor was one of three healthy Caucasian mothers or one of their six children.

The TCR sequence derives from a boy aged 10-17 years in good health. The source material was blood. The chain has TRBV6-5 and TRBJ2-7; D unclear. This CDR3 is CASSYDRSPYEQYF. CDR3 sequence (DNA): TGTGCCAGCAGTTACGACCGCTCCCCCTACGAGCAGTACTTC.